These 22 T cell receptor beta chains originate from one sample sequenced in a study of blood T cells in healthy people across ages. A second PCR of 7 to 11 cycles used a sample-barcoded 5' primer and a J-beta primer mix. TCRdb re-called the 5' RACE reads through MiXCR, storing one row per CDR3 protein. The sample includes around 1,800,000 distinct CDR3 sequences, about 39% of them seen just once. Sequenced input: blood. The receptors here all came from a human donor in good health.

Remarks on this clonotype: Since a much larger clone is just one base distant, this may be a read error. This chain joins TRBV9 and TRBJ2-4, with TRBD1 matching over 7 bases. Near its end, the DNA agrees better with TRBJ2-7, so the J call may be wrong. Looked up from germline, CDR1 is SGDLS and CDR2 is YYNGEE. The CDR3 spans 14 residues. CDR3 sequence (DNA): TGTGCCGGCAGCGCCACGGGACAGACCACCGAGCAGTACTTC. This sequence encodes CAGSATGQTTEQYF.

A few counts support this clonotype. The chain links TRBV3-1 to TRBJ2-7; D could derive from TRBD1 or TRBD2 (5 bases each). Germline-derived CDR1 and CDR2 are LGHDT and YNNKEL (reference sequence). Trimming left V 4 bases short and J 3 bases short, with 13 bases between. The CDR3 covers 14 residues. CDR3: CASSLWDENYEQYF. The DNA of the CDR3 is TGTGCCAGCAGCCTGTGGGACGAGAACTACGAGCAGTACTTC.

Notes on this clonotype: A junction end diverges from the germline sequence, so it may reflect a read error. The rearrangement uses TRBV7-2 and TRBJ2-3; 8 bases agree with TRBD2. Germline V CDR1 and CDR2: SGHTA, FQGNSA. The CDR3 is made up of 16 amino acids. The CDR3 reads CASRLLAGGGTDTQYF. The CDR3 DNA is TGTGCCAGCCGCTTACTGGCGGGGGGAGGCACAGATACGCAGTATTTT.

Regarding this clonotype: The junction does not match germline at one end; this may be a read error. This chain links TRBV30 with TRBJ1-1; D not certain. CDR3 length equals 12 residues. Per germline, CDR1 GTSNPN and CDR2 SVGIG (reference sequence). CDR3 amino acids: CAWSKRATEAFF. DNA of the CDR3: TGTGCCTGGAGTAAGAGGGCCACTGAGGCTTTCTTT.

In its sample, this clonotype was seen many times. As DNA, the CDR3 is TGTGCCAGCAGTGAGGGGGGGATGGACTACGAGCAGTACTTC. It specifies CASSEGGMDYEQYF. The chain joins TRBV7-8 to TRBJ2-7; D perhaps matches TRBD2 (7 bases). CDR1 is SGHVS, CDR2 FQNEAQ, per germline. This CDR3 is 14 amino acids long. V dropped 6 bases and J dropped 3 bases, with 15 bases sitting between them.

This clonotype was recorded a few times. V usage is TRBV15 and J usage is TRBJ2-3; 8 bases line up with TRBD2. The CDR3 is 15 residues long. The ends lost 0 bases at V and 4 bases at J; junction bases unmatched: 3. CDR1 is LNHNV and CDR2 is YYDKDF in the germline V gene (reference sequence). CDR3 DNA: TGTGCCACCAGCAGAGACAGGGGACTAGCAGATACGCAGTATTTT. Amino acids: CATSRDRGLADTQYF.

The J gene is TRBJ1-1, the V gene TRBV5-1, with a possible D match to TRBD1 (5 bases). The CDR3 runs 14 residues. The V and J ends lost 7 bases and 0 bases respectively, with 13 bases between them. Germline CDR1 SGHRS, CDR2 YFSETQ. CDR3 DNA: TGCGCCAGCCGGGACCAACTGATGAACACTGAAGCTTTCTTT. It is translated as CASRDQLMNTEAFF.

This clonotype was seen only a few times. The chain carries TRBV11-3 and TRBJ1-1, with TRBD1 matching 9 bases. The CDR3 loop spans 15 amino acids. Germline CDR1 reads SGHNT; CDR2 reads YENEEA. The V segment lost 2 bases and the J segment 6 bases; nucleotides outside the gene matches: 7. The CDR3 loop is CASSLSQTGGPEAFF. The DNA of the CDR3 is TGTGCCAGCAGCTTATCCCAGACAGGGGGTCCTGAAGCTTTCTTT.

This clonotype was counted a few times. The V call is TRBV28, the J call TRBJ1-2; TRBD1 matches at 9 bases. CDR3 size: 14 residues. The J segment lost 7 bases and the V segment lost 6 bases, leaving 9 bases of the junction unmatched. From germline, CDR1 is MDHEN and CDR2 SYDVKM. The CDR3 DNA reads TGTGCCAGCAGAAAACAGGGGGCGTCTGGTGGCTACACCTTC. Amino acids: CASRKQGASGGYTF.

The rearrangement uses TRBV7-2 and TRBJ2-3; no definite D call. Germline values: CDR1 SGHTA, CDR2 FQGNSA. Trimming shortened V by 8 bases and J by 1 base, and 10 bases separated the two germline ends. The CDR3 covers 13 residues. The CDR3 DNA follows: TGTGCCAGCCGTGGACCCGGCACAGATACGCAGTATTTT. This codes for CASRGPGTDTQYF.

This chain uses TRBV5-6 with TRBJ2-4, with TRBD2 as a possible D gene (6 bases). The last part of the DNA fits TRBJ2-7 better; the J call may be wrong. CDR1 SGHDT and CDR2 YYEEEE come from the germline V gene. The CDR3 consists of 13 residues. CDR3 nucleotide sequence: TGTGCCAGCAGCTCCGATCAGCGGGACGAGCAGTACTTC. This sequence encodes CASSSDQRDEQYF.

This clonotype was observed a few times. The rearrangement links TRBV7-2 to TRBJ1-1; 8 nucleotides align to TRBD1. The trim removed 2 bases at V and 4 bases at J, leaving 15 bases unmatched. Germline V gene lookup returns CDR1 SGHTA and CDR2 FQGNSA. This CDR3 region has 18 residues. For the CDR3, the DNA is TGTGCCAGCAGCTTAAGTGCCTCGACAGGGGCGGGAAGCACTGAAGCTTTCTTT. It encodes CASSLSASTGAGSTEAFF.

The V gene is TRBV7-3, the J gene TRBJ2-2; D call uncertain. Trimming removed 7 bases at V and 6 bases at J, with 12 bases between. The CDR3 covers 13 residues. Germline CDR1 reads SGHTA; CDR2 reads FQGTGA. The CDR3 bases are TGTGCCAGCACCCACTATCCCGCCGGGGAGCTGTTTTTT. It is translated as CASTHYPAGELFF.

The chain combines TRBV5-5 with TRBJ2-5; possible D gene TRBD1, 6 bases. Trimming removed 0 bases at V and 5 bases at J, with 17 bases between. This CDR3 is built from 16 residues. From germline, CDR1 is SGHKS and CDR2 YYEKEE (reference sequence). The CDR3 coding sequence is TGTGCCAGCAGCTTGGAGGTGGGGGCGAGTGCGGAGACCCAGTACTTC. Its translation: CASSLEVGASAETQYF.

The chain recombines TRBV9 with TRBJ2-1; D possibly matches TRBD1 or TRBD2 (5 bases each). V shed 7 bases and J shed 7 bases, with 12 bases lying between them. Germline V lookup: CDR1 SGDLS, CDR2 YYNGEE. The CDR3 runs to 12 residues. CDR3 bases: TGTGCCAGCGAAGGGGACGGGAATGAGCAGTTCTTC. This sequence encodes CASEGDGNEQFF.

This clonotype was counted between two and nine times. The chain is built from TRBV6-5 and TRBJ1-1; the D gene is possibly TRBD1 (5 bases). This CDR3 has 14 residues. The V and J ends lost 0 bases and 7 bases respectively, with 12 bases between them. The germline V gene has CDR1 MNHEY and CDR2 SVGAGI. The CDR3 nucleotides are TGTGCCAGCAGTTACTCGGGACTTAGGATTGAAGCTTTCTTT. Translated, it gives CASSYSGLRIEAFF.

The CDR3 DNA sequence: TGTGCCAGCAGTGGACTGTTCTACGAGCAGTACTTC. Its translation is CASSGLFYEQYF. The chain links TRBV25-1 to TRBJ2-5; D remains unclear. The J call may be mistaken, given a closer DNA end match to TRBJ2-7. The CDR3 runs to 12 residues. Germline values: CDR1 MGHDK, CDR2 SYGVNS.

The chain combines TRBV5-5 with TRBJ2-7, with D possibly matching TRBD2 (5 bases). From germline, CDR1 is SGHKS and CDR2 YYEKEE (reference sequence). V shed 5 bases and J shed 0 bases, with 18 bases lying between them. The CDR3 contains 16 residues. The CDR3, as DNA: TGTGCCAGCAGGATGAGCGGCCTACTCGACTCCTACGAGCAGTACTTC. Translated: CASRMSGLLDSYEQYF.

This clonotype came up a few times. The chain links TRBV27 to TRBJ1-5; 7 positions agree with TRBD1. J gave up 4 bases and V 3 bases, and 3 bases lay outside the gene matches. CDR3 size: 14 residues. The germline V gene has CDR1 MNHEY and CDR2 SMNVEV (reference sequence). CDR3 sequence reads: CASSFGTVNQPQHF. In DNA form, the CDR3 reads TGTGCCAGCAGTTTTGGGACAGTTAATCAGCCCCAGCATTTT.

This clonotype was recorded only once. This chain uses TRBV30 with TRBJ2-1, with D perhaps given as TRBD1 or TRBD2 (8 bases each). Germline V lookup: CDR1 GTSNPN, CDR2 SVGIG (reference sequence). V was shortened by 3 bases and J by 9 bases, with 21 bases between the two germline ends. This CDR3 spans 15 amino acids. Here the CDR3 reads CAWSTIGQGLGEQFF. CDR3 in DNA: TGTGCCTGGAGCACCATAGGACAGGGACTAGGTGAGCAGTTCTTC.

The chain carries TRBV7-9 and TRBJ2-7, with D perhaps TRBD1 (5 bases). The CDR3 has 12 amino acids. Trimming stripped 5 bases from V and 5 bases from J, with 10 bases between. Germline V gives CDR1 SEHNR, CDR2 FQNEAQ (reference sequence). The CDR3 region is CASSTDSHEQYF. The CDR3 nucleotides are TGTGCCAGCAGCACCGACAGCCACGAGCAGTACTTC.

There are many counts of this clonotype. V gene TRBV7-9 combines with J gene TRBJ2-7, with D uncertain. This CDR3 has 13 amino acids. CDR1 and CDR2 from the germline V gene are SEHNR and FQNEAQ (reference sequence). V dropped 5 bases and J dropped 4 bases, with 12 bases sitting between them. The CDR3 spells CASSKLVEYEQYF. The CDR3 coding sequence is TGTGCCAGCAGCAAGCTTGTTGAGTACGAGCAGTACTTC.